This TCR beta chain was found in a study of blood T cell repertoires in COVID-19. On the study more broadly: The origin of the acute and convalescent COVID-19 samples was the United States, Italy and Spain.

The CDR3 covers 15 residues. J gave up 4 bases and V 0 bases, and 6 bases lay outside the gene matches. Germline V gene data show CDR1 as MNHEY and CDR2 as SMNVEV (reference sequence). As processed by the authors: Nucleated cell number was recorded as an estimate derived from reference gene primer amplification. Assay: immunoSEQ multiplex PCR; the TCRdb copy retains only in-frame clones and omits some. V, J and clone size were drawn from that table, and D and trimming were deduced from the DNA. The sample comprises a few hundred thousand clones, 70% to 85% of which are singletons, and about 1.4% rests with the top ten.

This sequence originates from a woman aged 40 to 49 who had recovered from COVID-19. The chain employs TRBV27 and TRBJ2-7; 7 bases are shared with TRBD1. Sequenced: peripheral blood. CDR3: CASSLSTGKRYEQYF. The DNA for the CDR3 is TGTGCCAGCAGTTTATCGACAGGGAAAAGGTACGAGCAGTACTTC.